This entry features one TCR beta chain sequence. Its antigen remains unknown. The V and J ends lost 0 bases and 1 base respectively, with 10 bases between them. The germline V gene encodes CDR1 MNHEY and CDR2 SVGAGI. This CDR3 region has 15 residues. The sample is drawn from a study of cytomegalovirus exposure and HLA in healthy donors. Whole-study results and caveats: Some V segments could not be told apart, so they were left out, TRBV6-2 and TRBV6-3 among them. Donor immune exposure was known only as CMV serostatus. The authors later found most CMV-associated TCR beta chains appeared HLA-restricted.

PCR employed 60 Vbeta and 13 Jbeta primers. Generated by immunoSEQ multiplex PCR, the TCRdb table keeps only in-frame clones and is missing some. Of roughly 110,000 clones in the sample, around 70% were seen once. At sampling all donors were nominally healthy, likely with unrecorded immune exposures. Sequences were obtained from PBMCs. J is TRBJ2-7 and V is TRBV6-5; D is perhaps TRBD1 (6 bases). This sequence originates from a boy aged 10-17 years in good health and CMV-seronegative. The CDR3 bases are TGTGCCAGCAGTTACTCCCAGGGGCTGTCCTACGAGCAGTACTTC. Protein product: CASSYSQGLSYEQYF.